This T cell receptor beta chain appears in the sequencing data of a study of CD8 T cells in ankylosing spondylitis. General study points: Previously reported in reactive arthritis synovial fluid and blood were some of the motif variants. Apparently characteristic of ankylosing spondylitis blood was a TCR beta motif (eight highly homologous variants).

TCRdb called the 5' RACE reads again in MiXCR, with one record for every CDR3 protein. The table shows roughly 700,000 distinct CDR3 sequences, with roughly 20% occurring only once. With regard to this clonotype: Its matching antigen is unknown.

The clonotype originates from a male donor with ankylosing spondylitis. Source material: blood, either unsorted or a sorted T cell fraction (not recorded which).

CDR3 in amino acids: CASTSDRGHYEQYF. In DNA, the CDR3 is TGTGCCAGCACCTCGGACAGGGGCCACTACGAGCAGTACTTC. The V call is TRBV7-2, the J call TRBJ2-7, with TRBD1 identical over 9 bases. The CDR3 runs to 14 residues. From germline, CDR1 is SGHTA and CDR2 FQGNSA. The trim removed 7 bases at V and 3 bases at J, leaving 7 bases unmatched.